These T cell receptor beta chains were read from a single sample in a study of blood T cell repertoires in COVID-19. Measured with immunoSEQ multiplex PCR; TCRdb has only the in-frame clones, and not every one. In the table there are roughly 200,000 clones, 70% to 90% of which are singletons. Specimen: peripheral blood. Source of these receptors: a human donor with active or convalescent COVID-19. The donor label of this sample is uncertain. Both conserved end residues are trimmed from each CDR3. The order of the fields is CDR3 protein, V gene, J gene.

cdr3_aa: ASSYWTSLTDTQY
v_call: TRBV6-5
j_call: TRBJ2-3

cdr3_aa: ASELADTQY
v_call: TRBV4-1
j_call: TRBJ2-3

cdr3_aa: ASSLLGLQVDLHDTGELF
v_call: TRBV28
j_call: TRBJ2-2

cdr3_aa: ASSLTSGRGTQY
v_call: TRBV7-3
j_call: TRBJ2-5

cdr3_aa: ASSQYLNTEAF
v_call: TRBV6-5
j_call: TRBJ1-1

cdr3_aa: ASSLRRSTDTQY
v_call: TRBV28
j_call: TRBJ2-3

cdr3_aa: SASGGGAVNQPQH
v_call: TRBV20-1
j_call: TRBJ1-5

cdr3_aa: ATSRSSFRSGGYT
v_call: TRBV24-1
j_call: TRBJ1-2

cdr3_aa: AISRRGPTEAF
v_call: TRBV19
j_call: TRBJ1-1

cdr3_aa: ASSPLGTSGRPEKSNEQF
v_call: TRBV18
j_call: TRBJ2-1

cdr3_aa: ASSVKREWEQY
v_call: TRBV27
j_call: TRBJ2-7

cdr3_aa: ASSVGEGETQY
v_call: TRBV9
j_call: TRBJ2-5

cdr3_aa: ASSSRREGIETQY
v_call: TRBV5-6
j_call: TRBJ2-5

cdr3_aa: ASRATGGIPRTPGSNEQF
v_call: TRBV10-2
j_call: TRBJ2-1

cdr3_aa: ASGGGTGTGELF
v_call: TRBV28
j_call: TRBJ2-2

cdr3_aa: ASRGTTLSGANVLT
v_call: TRBV2
j_call: TRBJ2-6

cdr3_aa: ASSLAGDEDTQY
v_call: TRBV5-8
j_call: TRBJ2-3

cdr3_aa: ATSPAGGGGTEAF
v_call: TRBV24-1
j_call: TRBJ1-1

cdr3_aa: ASSLAGGDGETQY
v_call: TRBV5-4
j_call: TRBJ2-5

cdr3_aa: ASSSDSYEQY
v_call: TRBV11-3
j_call: TRBJ2-7

cdr3_aa: ASSLSWEETQY
v_call: TRBV28
j_call: TRBJ2-5

cdr3_aa: ASSGGRVQDTQY
v_call: TRBV5-1
j_call: TRBJ2-3

cdr3_aa: ADVVPGVSGNTIY
v_call: TRBV4-2
j_call: TRBJ1-3

cdr3_aa: ASSLLGANQPQH
v_call: TRBV28
j_call: TRBJ1-5

cdr3_aa: ASSLGQLTDTQY
v_call: TRBV5-1
j_call: TRBJ2-3

cdr3_aa: ASSFGQGSYNSPLH
v_call: TRBV27
j_call: TRBJ1-6

cdr3_aa: ASRSGGDRQPEEQY
v_call: TRBV3-1/TRBV3-2
j_call: TRBJ2-7

cdr3_aa: ASSQPIASALNTGELF
v_call: TRBV4-2
j_call: TRBJ2-2

cdr3_aa: ASSIASGGANEQF
v_call: TRBV19
j_call: TRBJ2-1

cdr3_aa: ASSALAGRADTQY
v_call: TRBV7-6
j_call: TRBJ2-3

cdr3_aa: AIDTQGSSYNEQF
v_call: TRBV28
j_call: TRBJ2-1

cdr3_aa: SASLSGGARETQY
v_call: TRBV20-1
j_call: TRBJ2-5

cdr3_aa: ASSGASPRGYT
v_call: TRBV12-3/TRBV12-4
j_call: TRBJ1-2

cdr3_aa: ASSLAGGTNYGYT
v_call: TRBV5-1
j_call: TRBJ1-2

cdr3_aa: ASSLLTSGRTGANVLT
v_call: TRBV27
j_call: TRBJ2-6

cdr3_aa: ASSLPGTGSGTQY
v_call: TRBV28
j_call: TRBJ2-3

cdr3_aa: ASRLLAGDTGELF
v_call: TRBV12-2
j_call: TRBJ2-2

cdr3_aa: AWRSVGQGIYNEQF
v_call: TRBV30
j_call: TRBJ2-1

cdr3_aa: ASSVATGGPYEQY
v_call: TRBV9
j_call: TRBJ2-7

cdr3_aa: ASSLSPTSAYGYT
v_call: TRBV5-1
j_call: TRBJ1-2

cdr3_aa: ASSLLEGNYGYT
v_call: TRBV28
j_call: TRBJ1-2

cdr3_aa: ASSLLGQGGNTEAF
v_call: TRBV5-1
j_call: TRBJ1-1

cdr3_aa: ASSNRWTGSKNIQY
v_call: TRBV19
j_call: TRBJ2-4

cdr3_aa: ASSRDSLISEQY
v_call: TRBV19
j_call: TRBJ2-7

cdr3_aa: ASSRVGDRGVGAF
v_call: TRBV19
j_call: TRBJ1-1

cdr3_aa: ASSRGGGPGANVLT
v_call: TRBV3-1/TRBV3-2
j_call: TRBJ2-6

cdr3_aa: ASSLALVGVGEQF
v_call: TRBV7-8
j_call: TRBJ2-1